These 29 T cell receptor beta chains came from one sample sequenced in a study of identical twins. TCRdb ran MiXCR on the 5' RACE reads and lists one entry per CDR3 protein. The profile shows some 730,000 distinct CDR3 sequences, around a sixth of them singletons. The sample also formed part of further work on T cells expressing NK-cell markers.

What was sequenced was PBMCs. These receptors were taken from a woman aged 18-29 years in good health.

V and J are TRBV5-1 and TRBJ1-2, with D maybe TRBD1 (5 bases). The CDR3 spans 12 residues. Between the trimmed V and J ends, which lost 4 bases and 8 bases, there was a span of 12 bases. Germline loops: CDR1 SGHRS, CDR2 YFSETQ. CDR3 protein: CASSTQGSGYTF. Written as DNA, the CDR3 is TGCGCCAGCAGCACTCAGGGTTCCGGCTACACCTTC.

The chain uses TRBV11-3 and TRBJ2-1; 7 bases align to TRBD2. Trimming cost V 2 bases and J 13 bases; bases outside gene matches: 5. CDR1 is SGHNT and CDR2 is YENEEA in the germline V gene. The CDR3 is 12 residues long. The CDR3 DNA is TGTGCCAGCAGCTTAAGGGACTACTCACAGTTCTTC. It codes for CASSLRDYSQFF.

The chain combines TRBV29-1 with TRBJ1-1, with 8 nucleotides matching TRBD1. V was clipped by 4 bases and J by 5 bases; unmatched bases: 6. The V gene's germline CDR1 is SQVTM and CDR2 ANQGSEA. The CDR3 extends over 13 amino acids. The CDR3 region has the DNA TGCAGCGTTGTAGGACAGGGTTGGACTGAAGCTTTCTTT. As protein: CSVVGQGWTEAFF. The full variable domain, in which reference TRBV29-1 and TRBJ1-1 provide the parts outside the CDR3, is SAVISQKPSRDICQRGTSLTIQCQVDSQVTMMFWYRQQPGQSLTLIATANQGSEATYESGFVIDKFPISRPNLTFSTLTVSNMSPEDSSIYLCSVVGQGWTEAFFGQGTRLTVV.

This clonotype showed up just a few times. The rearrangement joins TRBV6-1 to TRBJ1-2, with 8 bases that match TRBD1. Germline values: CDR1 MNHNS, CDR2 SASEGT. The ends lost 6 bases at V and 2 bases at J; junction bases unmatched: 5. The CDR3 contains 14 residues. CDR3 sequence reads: CASSHRGSNYGYTF. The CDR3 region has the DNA TGTGCCAGCAGCCACAGGGGGTCCAACTATGGCTACACCTTC.

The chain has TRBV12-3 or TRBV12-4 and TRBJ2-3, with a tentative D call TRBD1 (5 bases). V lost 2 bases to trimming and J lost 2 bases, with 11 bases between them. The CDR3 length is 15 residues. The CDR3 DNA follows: TGTGCCAGCAGTTTAAAAGGGGCTACCACAGATACGCAGTATTTT. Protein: CASSLKGATTDTQYF.

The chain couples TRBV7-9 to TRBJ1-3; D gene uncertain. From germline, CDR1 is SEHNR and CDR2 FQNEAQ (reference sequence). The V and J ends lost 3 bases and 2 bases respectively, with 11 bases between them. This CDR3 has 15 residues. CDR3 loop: CASSFLAGAGNTIYF. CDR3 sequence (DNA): TGTGCCAGCAGCTTCTTGGCCGGGGCTGGAAACACCATATATTTT.

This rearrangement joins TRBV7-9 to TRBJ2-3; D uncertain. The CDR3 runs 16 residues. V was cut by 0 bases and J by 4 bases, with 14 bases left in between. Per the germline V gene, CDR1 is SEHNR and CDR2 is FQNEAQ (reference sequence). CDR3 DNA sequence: TGTGCCAGCAGCTTAGCATGGCAGCGTGTGGCAGATACGCAGTATTTT. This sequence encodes CASSLAWQRVADTQYF.

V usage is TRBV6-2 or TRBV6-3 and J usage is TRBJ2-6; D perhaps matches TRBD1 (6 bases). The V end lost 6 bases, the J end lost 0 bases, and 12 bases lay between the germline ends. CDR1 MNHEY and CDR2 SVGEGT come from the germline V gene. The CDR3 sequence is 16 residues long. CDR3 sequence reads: CASSPGQRSGANVLTF. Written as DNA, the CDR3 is TGTGCCAGCAGCCCCGGACAGCGCTCTGGGGCCAACGTCCTGACTTTC.

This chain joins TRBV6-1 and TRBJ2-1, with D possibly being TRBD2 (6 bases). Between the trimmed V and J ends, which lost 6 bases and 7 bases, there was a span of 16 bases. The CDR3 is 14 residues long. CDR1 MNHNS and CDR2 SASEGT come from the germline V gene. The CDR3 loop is CASRVRGTPNEQFF. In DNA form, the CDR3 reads TGTGCCAGCAGAGTCCGAGGGACTCCAAATGAGCAGTTCTTC.

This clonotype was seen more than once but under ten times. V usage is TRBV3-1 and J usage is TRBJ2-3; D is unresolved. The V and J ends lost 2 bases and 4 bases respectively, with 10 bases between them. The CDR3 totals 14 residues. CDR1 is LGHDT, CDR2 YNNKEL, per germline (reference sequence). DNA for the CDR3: TGTGCCAGCAGCCAAACTCTAGATCCAGATACGCAGTATTTT. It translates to CASSQTLDPDTQYF.

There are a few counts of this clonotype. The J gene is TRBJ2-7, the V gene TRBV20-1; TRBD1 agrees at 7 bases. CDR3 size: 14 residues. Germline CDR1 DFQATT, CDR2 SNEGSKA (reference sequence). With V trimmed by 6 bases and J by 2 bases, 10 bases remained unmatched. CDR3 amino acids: CSALSGTVTYEQYF. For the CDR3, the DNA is TGCAGTGCCCTGTCCGGGACAGTTACCTACGAGCAGTACTTC.

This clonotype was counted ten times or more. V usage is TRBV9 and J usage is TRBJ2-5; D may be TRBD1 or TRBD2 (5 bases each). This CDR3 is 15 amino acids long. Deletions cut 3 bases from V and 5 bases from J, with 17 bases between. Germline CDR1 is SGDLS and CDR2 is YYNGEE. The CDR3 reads CASSALGTPEETQYF. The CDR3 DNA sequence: TGTGCCAGCAGCGCCCTCGGGACCCCAGAGGAGACCCAGTACTTC.

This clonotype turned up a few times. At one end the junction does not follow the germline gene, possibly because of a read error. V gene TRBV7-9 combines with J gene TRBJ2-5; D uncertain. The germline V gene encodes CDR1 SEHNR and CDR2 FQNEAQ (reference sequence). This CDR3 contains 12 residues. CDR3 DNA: TGTGCCAGCAGCTTCGCCAGAGCTTCATCGGACTTC. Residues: CASSFARASSDF. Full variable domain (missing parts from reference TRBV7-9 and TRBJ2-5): DTGVSQNPRHKITKRGQNVTFRCDPISEHNRLYWYRQTLGQGPEFLTYFQNEAQLEKSRLLSDRFSAERPKGSFSTLEIQRTEQGDSAMYLCASSFARASSDFGPGTRLLVL.

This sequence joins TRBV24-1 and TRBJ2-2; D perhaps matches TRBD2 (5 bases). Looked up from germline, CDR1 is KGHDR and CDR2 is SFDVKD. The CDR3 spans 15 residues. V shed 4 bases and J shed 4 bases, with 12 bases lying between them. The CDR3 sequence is CATSDRRDFTGELFF. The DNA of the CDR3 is TGTGCCACCAGTGACCGCCGGGATTTCACCGGGGAGCTGTTTTTT.

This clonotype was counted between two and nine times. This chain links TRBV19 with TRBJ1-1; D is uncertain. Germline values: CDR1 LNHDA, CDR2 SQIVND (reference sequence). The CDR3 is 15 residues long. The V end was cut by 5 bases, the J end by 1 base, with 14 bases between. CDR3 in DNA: TGTGCCAGTAGTCTCAACACCCTGAGGAACACTGAAGCTTTCTTT. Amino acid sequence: CASSLNTLRNTEAFF.

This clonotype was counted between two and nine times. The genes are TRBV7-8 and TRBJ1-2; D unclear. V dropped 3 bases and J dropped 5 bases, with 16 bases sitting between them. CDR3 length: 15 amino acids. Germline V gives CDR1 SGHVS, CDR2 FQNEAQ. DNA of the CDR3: TGTGCCAGCAGCTTGGCCATTTCGGCCGTGTATGGCTACACCTTC. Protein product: CASSLAISAVYGYTF.

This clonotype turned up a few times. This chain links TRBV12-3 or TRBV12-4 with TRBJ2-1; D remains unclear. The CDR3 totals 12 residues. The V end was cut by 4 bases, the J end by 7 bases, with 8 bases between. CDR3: CASSSNVNEQFF. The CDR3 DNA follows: TGTGCCAGCAGTTCGAACGTAAATGAGCAGTTCTTC.

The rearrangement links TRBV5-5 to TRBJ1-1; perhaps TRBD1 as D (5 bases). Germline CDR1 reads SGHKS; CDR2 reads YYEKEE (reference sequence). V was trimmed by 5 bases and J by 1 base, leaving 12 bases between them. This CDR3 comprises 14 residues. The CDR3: CASSREGQNTEAFF. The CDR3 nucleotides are TGTGCCAGCAGTCGAGAGGGGCAGAACACTGAAGCTTTCTTT. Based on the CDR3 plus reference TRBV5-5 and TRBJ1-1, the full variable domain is DAGVTQSPTHLIKTRGQQVTLRCSPISGHKSVSWYQQVLGQGPQFIFQYYEKEERGRGNFPDRFSARQFPNYSSELNVNALLLGDSALYLCASSREGQNTEAFFGQGTRLTVV.

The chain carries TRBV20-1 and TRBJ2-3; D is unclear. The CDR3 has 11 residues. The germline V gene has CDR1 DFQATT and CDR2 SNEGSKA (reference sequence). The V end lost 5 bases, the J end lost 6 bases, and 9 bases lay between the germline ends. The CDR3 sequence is CSAYMADTQYF. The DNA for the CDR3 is TGCAGTGCTTACATGGCCGATACGCAGTATTTT.

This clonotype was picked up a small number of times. CDR3 in amino acids: CASSRGAGSSYNEQFF. As DNA, the CDR3 is TGTGCCAGCAGTCGGGGGGCGGGAAGCTCCTACAATGAGCAGTTCTTC. The rearrangement links TRBV6-1 to TRBJ2-1; maybe TRBD2 (7 bases). Trimming pared 5 bases from V and 0 bases from J, leaving 14 bases between. CDR1 and CDR2 from the germline V gene are MNHNS and SASEGT. The CDR3 contains 16 residues.

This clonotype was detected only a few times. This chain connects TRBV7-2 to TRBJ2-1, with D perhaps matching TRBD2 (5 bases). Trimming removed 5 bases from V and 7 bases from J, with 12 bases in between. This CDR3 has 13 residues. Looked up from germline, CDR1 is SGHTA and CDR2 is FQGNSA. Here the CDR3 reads CASSLERENEQFF. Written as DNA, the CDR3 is TGTGCCAGCAGCCTGGAGAGGGAGAATGAGCAGTTCTTC.

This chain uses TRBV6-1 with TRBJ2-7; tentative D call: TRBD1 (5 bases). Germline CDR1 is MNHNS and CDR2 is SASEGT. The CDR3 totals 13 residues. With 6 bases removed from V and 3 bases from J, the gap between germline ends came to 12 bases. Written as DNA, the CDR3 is TGTGCCAGCAGGGACATACACGGCTACGAGCAGTACTTC. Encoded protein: CASRDIHGYEQYF.

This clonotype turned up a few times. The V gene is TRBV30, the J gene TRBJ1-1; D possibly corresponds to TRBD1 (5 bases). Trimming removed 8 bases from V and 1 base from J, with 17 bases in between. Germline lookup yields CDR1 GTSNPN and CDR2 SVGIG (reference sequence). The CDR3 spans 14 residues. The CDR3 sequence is CADGPADRNTEAFF. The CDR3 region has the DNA TGTGCCGACGGGCCCGCCGACAGGAACACTGAAGCTTTCTTT. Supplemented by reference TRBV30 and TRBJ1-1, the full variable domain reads SQTIHQWPATLVQPVGSPLSLECTVEGTSNPNLYWYRQAAGRGLQLLFYSVGIGQISSEVPQNLSASRPQDRQFILSSKKLLLSDSGFYLCADGPADRNTEAFFGQGTRLTVV.

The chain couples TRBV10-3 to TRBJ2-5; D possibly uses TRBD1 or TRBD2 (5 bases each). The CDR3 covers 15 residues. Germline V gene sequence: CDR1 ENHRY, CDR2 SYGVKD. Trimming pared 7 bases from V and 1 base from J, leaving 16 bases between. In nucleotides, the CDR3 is TGTGCCATCACCGACGGACGGGGCGGCCAAGAGACCCAGTACTTC. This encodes CAITDGRGGQETQYF.

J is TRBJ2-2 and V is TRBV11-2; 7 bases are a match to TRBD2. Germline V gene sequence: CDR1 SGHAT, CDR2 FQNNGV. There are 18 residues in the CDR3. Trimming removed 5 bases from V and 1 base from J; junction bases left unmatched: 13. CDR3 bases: TGTGCCAGCAGCCCCCGGCTAGCGGAGCTCCAGAACACCGGGGAGCTGTTTTTT. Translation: CASSPRLAELQNTGELFF.

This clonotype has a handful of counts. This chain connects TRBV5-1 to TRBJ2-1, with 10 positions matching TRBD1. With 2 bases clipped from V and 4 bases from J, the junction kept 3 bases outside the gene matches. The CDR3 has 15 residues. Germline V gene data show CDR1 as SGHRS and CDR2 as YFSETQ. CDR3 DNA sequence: TGCGCCAGCAGCTTTCCGGGACAGGGGTACAATGAGCAGTTCTTC. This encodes CASSFPGQGYNEQFF.

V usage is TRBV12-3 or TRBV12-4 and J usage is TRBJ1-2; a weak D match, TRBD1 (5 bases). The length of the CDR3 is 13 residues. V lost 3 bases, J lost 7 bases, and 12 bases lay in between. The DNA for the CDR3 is TGTGCCAGCAGTTTGCGAGGGGTAACTGGCTACACCTTC. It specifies CASSLRGVTGYTF.

CDR3 in DNA: TGCAGCGTTGTTGGAGGGGACAAAAACATTCAGTACTTC. This sequence encodes CSVVGGDKNIQYF. The V call is TRBV29-1, the J call TRBJ2-4, with TRBD2 as a possible D gene (6 bases). The length of the CDR3 is 13 residues. Germline V CDR1 and CDR2: SQVTM, ANQGSEA. V shed 4 bases and J shed 3 bases, with 10 bases lying between them.

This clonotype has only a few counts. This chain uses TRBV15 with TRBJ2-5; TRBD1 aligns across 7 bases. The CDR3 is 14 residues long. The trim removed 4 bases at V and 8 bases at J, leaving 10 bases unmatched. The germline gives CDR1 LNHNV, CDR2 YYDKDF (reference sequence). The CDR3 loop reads CATSNRDRRETQYF. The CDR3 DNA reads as TGTGCCACCAGCAATCGGGACAGAAGAGAAACCCAGTACTTC. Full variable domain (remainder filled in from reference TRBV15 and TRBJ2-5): DAMVIQNPRYQVTQFGKPVTLSCSQTLNHNVMYWYQQKSSQAPKLLFHYYDKDFNNEADTPDNFQSRRPNTSFCFLDIRSPGLGDTAMYLCATSNRDRRETQYFGPGTRLLVL.